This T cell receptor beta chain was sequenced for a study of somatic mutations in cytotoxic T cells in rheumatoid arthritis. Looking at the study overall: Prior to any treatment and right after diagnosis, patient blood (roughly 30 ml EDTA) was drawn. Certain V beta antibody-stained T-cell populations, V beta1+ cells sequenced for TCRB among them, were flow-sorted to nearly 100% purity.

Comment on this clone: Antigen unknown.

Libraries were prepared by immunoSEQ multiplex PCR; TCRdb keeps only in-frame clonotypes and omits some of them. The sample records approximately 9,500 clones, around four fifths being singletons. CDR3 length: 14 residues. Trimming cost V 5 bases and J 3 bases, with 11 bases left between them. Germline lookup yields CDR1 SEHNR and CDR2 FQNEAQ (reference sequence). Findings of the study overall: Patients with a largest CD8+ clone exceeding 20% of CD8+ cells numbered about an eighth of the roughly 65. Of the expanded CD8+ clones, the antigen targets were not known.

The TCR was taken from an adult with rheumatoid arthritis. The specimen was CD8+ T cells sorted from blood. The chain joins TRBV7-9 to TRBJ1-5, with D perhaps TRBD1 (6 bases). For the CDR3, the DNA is TGTGCCAGCAGCGATGGGACACTCAATCAGCCCCAGCATTTT. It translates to CASSDGTLNQPQHF.